This passage covers 10 T cell receptor beta chains from one sample sequenced in a study of shared clonotypes between healthy human individuals. Assay: immunoSEQ multiplex PCR; the TCRdb copy retains only in-frame clones and omits some. Here the sample spans roughly 510,000 clones, almost 80% being singletons. Sequenced: PBMCs. The receptor set was obtained from a woman in her thirties or forties in good health. Some clones in this sample may be carry-over from other donors' samples.

This chain joins TRBV10-3 and TRBJ1-1; D unclear. CDR3 length: 14 residues. Trimming left V 8 bases short and J 3 bases short, with 16 bases between. Germline V gives CDR1 ENHRY, CDR2 SYGVKD. The CDR3 reads CAIRPSAEDTEAFF. Here the CDR3 DNA reads TGTGCCATCCGTCCTTCGGCGGAGGACACTGAAGCTTTCTTT.

The chain uses TRBV29-1 and TRBJ2-6; either TRBD1 or TRBD2 may supply D (5 bases each). The germline V gene has CDR1 SQVTM and CDR2 ANQGSEA. Trimming shortened V by 5 bases and J by 1 base, and 12 bases separated the two germline ends. CDR3 length equals 15 residues. CDR3 residues: CSVWGPGSGANVLTF. CDR3 sequence (DNA): TGCAGCGTTTGGGGACCGGGTTCTGGGGCCAACGTCCTGACTTTC. Together with reference TRBV29-1 and TRBJ2-6, the CDR3 gives the full variable domain: SAVISQKPSRDICQRGTSLTIQCQVDSQVTMMFWYRQQPGQSLTLIATANQGSEATYESGFVIDKFPISRPNLTFSTLTVSNMSPEDSSIYLCSVWGPGSGANVLTFGAGSRLTVL.

Details on this clone: This is likely an artifact of a read error, given a far larger clone one base away. This sample includes further DNA sequences coding for the same CDR3. The CDR3, as DNA: TGTGCCAGCAGCTCAAGGGCCGGTGACTCGGTCCAGTACTTC. It yields the protein CASSSRAGDSVQYF. The rearrangement joins TRBV7-2 to TRBJ2-4; D call uncertain. The CDR3 is 14 residues long. Germline lookup yields CDR1 SGHTA and CDR2 FQGNSA. V lost 4 bases and J 13 bases, leaving 20 bases between the germline ends.

V is TRBV6-6 and J is TRBJ1-1; D gene unclear. The ends were cut back, 2 bases at V and 5 bases at J, with 6 bases in the middle. Germline CDR1 reads MNHNY; CDR2 reads SVGAGI (reference sequence). This CDR3 spans 12 amino acids. The chain's CDR3 is CASSYMETEAFF. CDR3 nucleotides: TGTGCCAGCAGTTACATGGAAACTGAAGCTTTCTTT.

The chain joins TRBV5-1 to TRBJ1-2, with 8 bases matching TRBD1. The germline V gene has CDR1 SGHRS and CDR2 YFSETQ. V shed 4 bases and J 8 bases; nucleotides not matched to a gene: 10. The CDR3 consists of 14 residues. The CDR3 region is CASSRDRPGGGYTF. As DNA, the CDR3 is TGCGCCAGCAGCCGGGACAGGCCGGGAGGGGGCTACACCTTC.

The rearrangement links TRBV28 to TRBJ2-3; D remains ambiguous. From germline, CDR1 is MDHEN and CDR2 SYDVKM. Deletions cut 2 bases from V and 2 bases from J, with 11 bases between. The CDR3 extends over 15 amino acids. In DNA form, the CDR3 reads TGTGCCAGCAGTTTACGGGCGACGGTCACAGATACGCAGTATTTT. This gives the protein CASSLRATVTDTQYF.

The V gene is TRBV4-1, the J gene TRBJ1-5, with a weak D call TRBD1 (6 bases). V lost 1 base and J 1 base, leaving 11 bases between the germline ends. In germline, CDR1 is MGHRA, CDR2 YSYEKL. This CDR3 is built from 16 residues. The CDR3 sequence: CASSQVTGRSNQPQHF. The CDR3, as DNA: TGCGCCAGCAGCCAAGTAACAGGGCGAAGCAATCAGCCCCAGCATTTT.

The chain links TRBV2 to TRBJ1-1; D is uncertain. V lost 3 bases and J 4 bases, leaving 9 bases between the germline ends. The CDR3 consists of 13 residues. Per germline, CDR1 SNHLY and CDR2 FYNNEI. This chain's CDR3 is CASSELGGTEAFF. For the CDR3, the DNA is TGTGCCAGCAGTGAGTTGGGAGGCACTGAAGCTTTCTTT.

The chain joins TRBV7-2 to TRBJ2-3; D is unresolved. The CDR3 is 12 residues long. Looked up from germline, CDR1 is SGHTA and CDR2 is FQGNSA. V lost 5 bases and J 7 bases, leaving 10 bases between the germline ends. Here the CDR3 DNA reads TGTGCCAGCAGCGTCCACACGAATACGCAGTATTTT. Its protein is CASSVHTNTQYF.

The CDR3 reads CASSLDNRRHPPEAFF. DNA for the CDR3: TGTGCCAGCAGCTTAGATAACAGGCGCCACCCCCCTGAAGCTTTCTTT. J is TRBJ1-1 and V is TRBV7-8; D may be TRBD1 (5 bases). The ends were cut back, 1 base at V and 6 bases at J, with 18 bases in the middle. The length of the CDR3 is 16 residues. Germline V gives CDR1 SGHVS, CDR2 FQNEAQ.